This T cell receptor (beta chain) was profiled in a study of CD8 T cells in Susac syndrome. RNA, at roughly 0.45 to 1 ug, was reverse transcribed with random hexamers. The authors amplified TCR beta CDR3 across 54 Vbeta and 13 Jbeta using immunoSEQ multiplex PCR. Via MiXCR, TCRdb re-called the immunoSEQ multiplex PCR reads, giving one row per CDR3 protein. Of approximately 180,000 distinct CDR3 sequences listed, approximately 93% are singletons. The CDR3 covers 13 residues. Trimming stripped 2 bases from V and 2 bases from J, with 6 bases between. This clonotype showed up just a few times. V and J are TRBV12-3 or TRBV12-4 and TRBJ1-2, with D possibly being TRBD1 (5 bases). Specimen: CD4+ T cells from PBMCs. This receptor was taken from a human donor with multiple sclerosis. Here the CDR3 reads CASSLWGNYGYTF. DNA for the CDR3: TGTGCCAGCAGTTTATGGGGGAACTATGGCTACACCTTC.